This T cell receptor (beta chain) is drawn from a study of T-cell reconstitution after alpha-beta-depleted transplantation in children. It was with unique molecular identifiers that the TCRbeta library was prepared. TCRdb independently ran MiXCR on the PCR reads; one entry per CDR3 protein. In the table there are fewer than 250,000 distinct CDR3 sequences, over 15% of which are singletons. Study results and caveats: Fresh T-cell production supplied most of the T-cell counts and diversity seen one year after transplant.

This clonotype came up a few times. Its cognate antigen is unknown. The CDR3 is 15 residues long. Germline CDR1 is MNHEY and CDR2 is SMNVEV (reference sequence). The V segment lost 5 bases and the J segment 0 bases; nucleotides outside the gene matches: 4. The J gene is TRBJ2-1, the V gene TRBV27; 7 nucleotides match TRBD2. This TCR was recovered from a male patient aged 2-10 years who had a stem cell transplant for acute lymphoblastic leukemia, so the T cells may come from the graft donor. The sample was PBMCs, mostly from graft donor cells, taken 360 days after TCRalphabeta/CD19-depleted stem cell transplant. The DNA for the CDR3 is TGTGCCAGCAGTCCCCGGGAGGTCTCCTACAATGAGCAGTTCTTC. This codes for CASSPREVSYNEQFF.